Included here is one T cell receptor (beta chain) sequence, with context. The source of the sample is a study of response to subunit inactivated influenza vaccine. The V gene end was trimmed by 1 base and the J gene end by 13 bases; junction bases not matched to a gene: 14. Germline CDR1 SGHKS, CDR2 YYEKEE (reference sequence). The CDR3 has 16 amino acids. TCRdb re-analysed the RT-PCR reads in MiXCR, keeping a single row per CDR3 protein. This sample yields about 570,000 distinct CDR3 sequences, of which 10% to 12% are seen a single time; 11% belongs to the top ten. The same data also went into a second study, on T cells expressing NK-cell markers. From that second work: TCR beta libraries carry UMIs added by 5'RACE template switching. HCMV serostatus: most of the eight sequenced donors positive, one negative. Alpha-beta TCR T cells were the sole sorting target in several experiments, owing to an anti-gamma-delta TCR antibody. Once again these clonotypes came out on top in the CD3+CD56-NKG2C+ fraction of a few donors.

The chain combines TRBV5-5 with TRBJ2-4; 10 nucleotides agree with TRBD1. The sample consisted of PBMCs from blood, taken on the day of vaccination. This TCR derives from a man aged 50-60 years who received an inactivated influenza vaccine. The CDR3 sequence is CASSLIETGGLRVQYF. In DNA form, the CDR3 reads TGTGCCAGCAGCTTGATTGAGACAGGGGGCCTTCGGGTCCAGTACTTC.